This TCR beta chain was documented in a study of blood T cell repertoires in COVID-19. Study-wide context: Samples representing acute and convalescent COVID-19 were sourced from the United States, Italy and Spain. PBMCs, B-cell-depleted T cells, or T cells provided the cDNA or gDNA that made up the material.

Only in-frame clones appear in the TCRdb table, and some are missing; sequencing was by immunoSEQ multiplex PCR. The data contain roughly 190,000 clones, around 85% of them seen just once; the ten biggest clones take up 8.2%. Input material: peripheral blood. The receptor was isolated from a woman aged 55-69 years with acute or convalescent COVID-19.

CDR3 coding DNA: TGCACCAGCAGGCTGAGGACTAGCGGGCGCTCCTACGAGCAGTACGTC. It translates to CTSRLRTSGRSYEQYV. V gene TRBV1 combines with J gene TRBJ2-7; the table assigns TRBD2, which was not confirmed against the DNA. TRBV1 is a pseudogene. The CDR3 covers 16 residues.